A selection of T cell receptor beta chains follows, all from one sample in a study of identical twins. One entry per CDR3 protein, called by TCRdb with MiXCR from the 5' RACE reads. Of about 240,000 distinct CDR3 sequences listed, about 10% are singletons. The material sequenced was memory T cells sorted from blood. The source of these receptors is a man aged 45-65 years in good health. Each CDR3 is given with its conserved first and last residue.

j_call v_call cdr3_length cdr3_aa
TRBJ2-5 TRBV20-1 15 CSAKSPVSGLETQYF
TRBJ2-5 TRBV6-1 16 CATRRTSGRPEETQYF
TRBJ1-5 TRBV6-2/TRBV6-3 19 CASSSTLLTGNKGNQPQHF
TRBJ2-7 TRBV5-1 14 CASSHTGRDHEQYF
TRBJ1-1 TRBV7-8 13 CASSPEAEFEAFF
TRBJ2-3 TRBV29-1 16 CSVEGTRQGAGDTQYF
TRBJ2-1 TRBV4-3 15 CASSQALGEYNEQFF
TRBJ2-2 TRBV20-1 17 CSARKRLGRANTGELFF
TRBJ1-2 TRBV5-5 13 CASSYGTGHGYTF
TRBJ2-7 TRBV4-3 15 CASSQRRESSYEQYF
TRBJ1-2 TRBV7-9 13 CASSRRGGYGYTF
TRBJ2-5 TRBV5-1 14 CASSLWTQQETQYF
TRBJ2-2 TRBV5-1 15 CASSTGTNSVGELFF
TRBJ1-1 TRBV6-1 13 CASIPYGAGRAFF
TRBJ1-3 TRBV10-3 16 CAISESGQLSGNTIYF
TRBJ2-3 TRBV25-1 14 CASSEYRRTDTQCF
TRBJ1-5 TRBV24-1 15 CATSDSRRSNQPQHF
TRBJ1-5 TRBV7-8 16 CASSRRRDRVRQPQHF
TRBJ2-1 TRBV12-3/TRBV12-4 15 CASSQDRGTLNEQFF
TRBJ2-1 TRBV5-5 17 CASSPGTSGSLYNEQFF
TRBJ2-1 TRBV6-5 13 CASSYSSYNEQFF
TRBJ2-3 TRBV4-2 20 CASSQDLGISGSPSTDTQYF
TRBJ2-5 TRBV5-1 13 CASSHGQGETQYF
TRBJ2-3 TRBV4-2 15 CASSQGAGGTDTQYF
TRBJ1-1 TRBV5-5 13 CASSRTVPGEAFF
TRBJ2-1 TRBV18 15 CASSPPAAPWGEQFF
TRBJ2-7 TRBV4-1 14 CASSQGEQGYEQYF
TRBJ2-5 TRBV9 18 CASSVVRELVFLIETQYF
TRBJ2-1 TRBV12-5 14 CASSIAGGPNEQFF
TRBJ2-2 TRBV3-1 16 CASRQAGTKNTGELFF
TRBJ2-7 TRBV4-1 13 CASSRQTDYEQYF
TRBJ2-7 TRBV5-6 12 CASSREGWEQYF
TRBJ2-2 TRBV6-1 14 CASSEGAQFRELFF
TRBJ2-3 TRBV20-1 16 CSAKGPSRGLGDTQYF
TRBJ2-3 TRBV6-1 11 CASSEKDTQYF
TRBJ2-1 TRBV10-3 16 CAISKGLAGGNNEQFF
TRBJ2-7 TRBV27 15 CASSPFRLAKYEQYF
TRBJ1-5 TRBV6-2/TRBV6-3 12 CASSEGQGSQHF
TRBJ2-3 TRBV12-3/TRBV12-4 13 CASRPTGWDTQYF
TRBJ1-4 TRBV4-3 15 CASSQEHATNEKLFF
TRBJ1-1 TRBV20-1 14 CSAREGGVNTEAFF
TRBJ2-7 TRBV7-2 14 CASSLASVRGAQYF
TRBJ1-1 TRBV6-1 14 CASSELFSRGEAFF
TRBJ1-1 TRBV6-1 15 CASKREILMNTEAFF
TRBJ2-2 TRBV20-1 15 CSASRRGRPPGELFF